Listed here are 21 T cell receptor beta chains from one sample, sequenced in a study of T cells in women clearing cervical HPV infection. Measured with immunoSEQ multiplex PCR; TCRdb has only the in-frame clones, and not every one. This sample's clone table lists 9,200 or so clones. What was sequenced was blood buffy coat. All receptors derive from a woman aged 18 to 75 with a cervical HPV16 infection that either progressed to CIN3+ or cleared (not recorded which).

The CDR3 spells CSARDRDNSGNTIYF. The DNA read from the CDR3 is TGCAGTGCTAGGGACAGGGATAACTCTGGAAACACC. The chain couples TRBV20-1 to TRBJ1-3; 8 bases line up with TRBD1. Read data end 3 residues before the CDR3 end; the end is taken from the germline J gene. The CDR3 spans 15 residues. The germline V gene encodes CDR1 DFQATT and CDR2 SNEGSKA (reference sequence). After removal of 3 bases from V and 0 bases from J, the junction contained 4 bases not matched to a gene.

About this clone: The read stops 3 residues short of the end of the CDR3; the missing end is completed from the germline J gene. This CDR3 is also generated by other DNA sequences in the sample. This chain connects TRBV29-1 to TRBJ1-2, with a tentative D call TRBD1 (5 bases). This CDR3 comprises 11 residues. Germline V CDR1 and CDR2: SQVTM, ANQGSEA. The DNA read from the CDR3 is TGCAGCGTATCAGGGCTGGAGGGC. Translation: CSVSGLEG. The CDR3, in full, reads CSVSGLEGYTF.

Its frequency marks this clone as medium-sized. The DNA ends 3 residues before the CDR3 does, and the rest of the CDR3 is filled in from the germline J gene. J is TRBJ2-7 and V is TRBV5-1, with D tentatively TRBD1 (6 bases). The CDR3 spans 14 residues. Germline lookup yields CDR1 SGHRS and CDR2 YFSETQ. V lost 4 bases and J lost 0, with 11 bases in between. The CDR3 DNA, read in part, is TGCGCCAGCAGCCCAAGGGGGAACTCCTACGAG. Its protein is CASSPRGNSYE. The complete CDR3 reads CASSPRGNSYEQYF.

About this clone itself: Read data end 3 residues before the CDR3 end; the end is taken from the germline J gene. The rearrangement joins TRBV20-1 to TRBJ2-5; 8 bases are a match to TRBD2. CDR3 length equals 13 residues. Germline V gene sequence: CDR1 DFQATT, CDR2 SNEGSKA (reference sequence). V lost 6 bases, J lost 5 bases, and 8 bases stayed unmatched. The CDR3 here is CSALTGGRETQYF. The sequenced CDR3 bases are TGCAGTGCCCTGACGGGGGGGCGGGAGACC.

For this clone: The CDR3 end is not reached by the read, which stops 3 residues before it; the germline J gene fills it in. The chain couples TRBV7-2 to TRBJ1-2; 10 bases fit TRBD1. CDR1 and CDR2 from the germline V gene are SGHTA and FQGNSA. The CDR3 totals 13 residues. CDR3: CASSLTGGYDYTF. The sequenced part of the CDR3 DNA is TGTGCCAGCAGCTTGACAGGGGGCTACGAC.

About this clone itself: The sequence runs out 3 residues before the end of the CDR3; the remainder is reconstructed from the germline J gene. The rearrangement uses TRBV6-1 and TRBJ1-5; a weak D match, TRBD1 (5 bases). Germline V gene data show CDR1 as MNHNS and CDR2 as SASEGT. V lost 4 bases, J lost 2 bases, and 15 bases lay in between. CDR3 length: 16 amino acids. Incomplete CDR3 DNA: TGTGCCAGCAGTGCAATGGGGGGTAGTGGCAATCAGCCC. It is translated as CASSAMGGSGNQP. The CDR3 reads in full as CASSAMGGSGNQPQHF.

A word on this clone: The read comes to an end 3 residues before the CDR3 does, leaving the germline J gene to fill in the end. The chain joins TRBV7-9 to TRBJ1-2; no definite D call. Germline-derived CDR1 and CDR2 are SEHNR and FQNEAQ (reference sequence). This CDR3 comprises 13 residues. The CDR3 DNA, read in part, is TGTGCCAGCAGCCTGGGCTTCGTGGATACC. Translation: CASSLGFVDT. The whole CDR3 sequence reads CASSLGFVDTYTF.

As regards this clone: The CDR3 is cut off 3 residues early in the read; its end comes from the germline J gene. The chain couples TRBV19 to TRBJ1-1; TRBD1 is a possible D gene (5 bases). Germline V CDR1 and CDR2: LNHDA, SQIVND (reference sequence). V was pared by 3 bases and J by 1 base, with 18 bases between. The length of the CDR3 is 17 residues. The DNA read from the CDR3 is TGTGCCAGTAGTATCACCGGCCCTGGGGGGGGGAACACTGAA. Translating it yields CASSITGPGGGNTE. The whole CDR3 region reads CASSITGPGGGNTEAFF.

In terms of frequency, this clone is medium-sized. The read gets to within 3 residues of the CDR3 end, and the germline J gene fills in the rest. J is TRBJ1-1 and V is TRBV5-1, with D possibly matching TRBD1 (6 bases). Trimming removed 4 bases from V and 5 bases from J, with 12 bases in between. There are 13 residues in the CDR3. Germline V gives CDR1 SGHRS, CDR2 YFSETQ. The sequenced part of the CDR3 DNA is TGCGCCAGCAGCAAGGGACAAGGGACTGAA. This gives the protein CASSKGQGTE. The CDR3 reads in full as CASSKGQGTEAFF.

Concerning this clone itself: The CDR3 is cut off 3 residues early in the read; its end comes from the germline J gene. This chain links TRBV2 with TRBJ2-3, with TRBD1 matching over 9 bases. The CDR3 covers 14 residues. Germline CDR1 is SNHLY and CDR2 is FYNNEI. V lost 7 bases and J lost 3; bases outside the gene matches: 5. The part of the CDR3 DNA that was read is TGTGCCAGCAAAGGGGACAGGGTGACAGATACG. As protein: CASKGDRVTDT. The complete CDR3 protein is CASKGDRVTDTQYF.

Remarks on this clone: Read coverage stops 3 residues before the CDR3 terminus; the germline J gene supplies the remainder. V is TRBV27 and J is TRBJ2-7; D perhaps matches TRBD1 (6 bases). CDR3 length: 14 amino acids. The germline gives CDR1 MNHEY, CDR2 SMNVEV (reference sequence). Trimming shortened V by 6 bases and J by 0 bases, and 12 bases separated the two germline ends. The CDR3 DNA, read in part, is TGTGCCAGCAGCAGAACAGGGAGCTCCTACGAG. Its translation is CASSRTGSSYE. The entire CDR3 reads CASSRTGSSYEQYF.

As concerns this clone: The read finishes 3 residues shy of the CDR3 end, and the germline J gene is used to complete it. This rearrangement joins TRBV5-1 to TRBJ2-2; D may be TRBD1 (6 bases). Per the germline V gene, CDR1 is SGHRS and CDR2 is YFSETQ. This CDR3 is built from 12 residues. This chain's CDR3 is CASRDNNSPLFF. The CDR3 bases that were read are TGCGCCAGTCGGGACAACAATTCACCG.

A note on this clone: The CDR3 end is not reached by the read, which stops 3 residues before it; the germline J gene fills it in. The chain employs TRBV5-5 and TRBJ2-3, with unresolved D. Germline assignment: CDR1 SGHKS and CDR2 YYEKEE (reference sequence). The CDR3 consists of 14 residues. The CDR3 is CASSLNSGTRTQYF. The covered CDR3 bases are TGTGCCAGCAGCTTGAATTCAGGTACCAGGACG.

A note on this clone: The CDR3 is cut off 3 residues early in the read; its end comes from the germline J gene. The chain employs TRBV5-6 and TRBJ2-7, with a weak D call TRBD1 (5 bases). Trimming pared 0 bases from V and 6 bases from J, leaving 10 bases between. The length of the CDR3 is 13 residues. The germline CDR1 and CDR2 sequences are SGHDT and YYEEEE. The CDR3 region is CASSLDRRVEQYF. The sequenced CDR3 bases are TGTGCCAGCAGCTTGGACCGCAGGGTCGAG.

With respect to this clone: Read sequence stops 3 residues before the CDR3 end, and the germline J gene provides the missing end. The V call is TRBV7-2, the J call TRBJ2-4, with 9 bases matching TRBD1. This CDR3 has 14 amino acids. The germline CDR1 and CDR2 sequences are SGHTA and FQGNSA. V gave up 5 bases and J gave up 3 bases; unmatched junction bases: 2. The sequenced CDR3 bases are TGTGCCAGCAGCCCGACAGGGGGCAAAAACATT. This translates into CASSPTGGKNI. The entire CDR3 reads CASSPTGGKNIQYF.

Notes on this clone: The read falls 3 residues short of the CDR3 end, and the missing part is taken from the germline J gene. J is TRBJ1-1 and V is TRBV2, with D unresolved. The CDR3 length is 13 residues. Germline CDR1 and CDR2: SNHLY and FYNNEI. CDR3 region: CASRHDTSLEAFF. The DNA read from the CDR3 is TGTGCCAGCAGACACGACACCTCACTGGAA.

A note on this clone: The read gets to within 3 residues of the CDR3 end, and the germline J gene fills in the rest. This sequence joins TRBV30 and TRBJ1-1; D perhaps matches TRBD1 (6 bases). Germline V lookup: CDR1 GTSNPN, CDR2 SVGIG (reference sequence). The CDR3 extends over 16 amino acids. The V end lost 1 base, the J end lost 1 base, and 16 bases lay between the germline ends. CDR3 bases read: TGTGCCTGGAGTGATGCGTTCTCACAGGGGAACACTGAA. Translation: CAWSDAFSQGNTE. The whole CDR3 sequence reads CAWSDAFSQGNTEAFF.

As for this clone: The read gets to within 3 residues of the CDR3 end, and the germline J gene fills in the rest. The chain is built from TRBV19 and TRBJ2-1; tentative D call: TRBD1 (5 bases). Trimming stripped 3 bases from V and 5 bases from J, with 8 bases between. Looked up from germline, CDR1 is LNHDA and CDR2 is SQIVND (reference sequence). The CDR3 extends over 13 amino acids. The sequenced part of the CDR3 DNA is TGTGCCAGTAGTATCGACAGAGACAATGAG. Its translation is CASSIDRDNE. In full, the CDR3 is CASSIDRDNEQFF.

Details on this clone: The read halts 3 residues ahead of the CDR3 end, with the missing end drawn from the germline J gene. The chain employs TRBV29-1 and TRBJ1-1, with a weak D call TRBD1 (5 bases). The CDR3 length is 13 residues. CDR1 and CDR2 (germline): SQVTM, ANQGSEA. V was pared by 4 bases and J by 4 bases, with 13 bases between. Incomplete CDR3 DNA: TGCAGCGTTGTCCGGGGGGGGAGCACTGAA. This sequence encodes CSVVRGGSTE. The full CDR3 protein is CSVVRGGSTEAFF.

A note on this clone: The read ends 3 residues early relative to the CDR3; the germline J gene fills the gap. The chain combines TRBV7-6 with TRBJ2-7; TRBD1 might be the D (6 bases). Trimming removed 8 bases at V and 3 bases at J, with 14 bases between. CDR1 is SGHVS and CDR2 is FNYEAQ in the germline V gene. The CDR3 length is 13 residues. CDR3 loop: CASPGQGHYEQYF. The part of the CDR3 DNA that was read is TGTGCCAGCCCCGGGCAGGGGCACTACGAG.

Considering frequency, this clone is medium-sized. The CDR3 extends 3 residues past the end of the read, so its final part is completed from the germline J gene. The chain joins TRBV18 to TRBJ2-2; unclear D gene. The CDR3 is 14 residues long. Trimming cost V 5 bases and J 2 bases, with 9 bases left between them. The V gene's germline CDR1 is KGHSH and CDR2 LQKENI. The covered CDR3 bases are TGTGCCAGCTCAATGGCGGTTAACACCGGGGAG. This codes for CASSMAVNTGE. Given in full, the CDR3 is CASSMAVNTGELFF.